The 10 T cell receptor beta chains presented below share a single source sample, sequenced in a study of identical twins. TCRdb fed the 5' RACE reads into MiXCR, producing one record per CDR3 protein. The table lists some 1,600,000 distinct CDR3 sequences, about 30% of them singletons. The sequenced sample was cord blood. The receptors shown here come from a newborn girl in good health.

V usage is TRBV20-1 and J usage is TRBJ2-3; 12 nucleotides align to TRBD2. Germline CDR1 and CDR2: DFQATT and SNEGSKA (reference sequence). V lost 6 bases to trimming and J lost 4 bases; unmatched junction nucleotides: 8. CDR3 size: 15 residues. DNA for the CDR3: TGCAGTGCCCCACGACTAGCGGGAGCCGCAGATACGCAGTATTTT. The encoded protein is CSAPRLAGAADTQYF.

The J gene is TRBJ1-2, the V gene TRBV15, with 8 bases matching TRBD1. Germline trimming cut 5 bases from V and 4 bases from J; bases unmatched to any gene: 18. This CDR3 is built from 18 residues. The V gene's germline CDR1 is LNHNV and CDR2 YYDKDF (reference sequence). For the CDR3, the DNA is TGTGCCACCAGCCTAATTAACCGGACAGGGACCAACGGCTATGGCTACACCTTC. Translated, it gives CATSLINRTGTNGYGYTF.

This sequence joins TRBV7-9 and TRBJ2-7, with a weak D call TRBD2 (5 bases). V was trimmed by 4 bases and J by 1 base, leaving 8 bases between them. Germline CDR1 reads SEHNR; CDR2 reads FQNEAQ (reference sequence). CDR3 length: 13 amino acids. Here the CDR3 DNA reads TGTGCCAGCAGCTCCGGGATGTCCTACGAGCAGTACTTC. This gives the protein CASSSGMSYEQYF.

This clonotype has more than one count but fewer than ten. This chain links TRBV29-1 with TRBJ2-5; D possibly corresponds to TRBD2 (6 bases). The V gene lost 7 bases and the J gene lost 3 bases, with 24 bases spanning the gap. The germline V gene has CDR1 SQVTM and CDR2 ANQGSEA. CDR3 size: 16 residues. CDR3 residues: CSGGDEEGLGEETQYF. CDR3 in DNA: TGCAGCGGGGGGGATGAGGAGGGTTTAGGGGAAGAGACCCAGTACTTC.

The chain combines TRBV2 with TRBJ2-1; D is uncertain. Per germline, CDR1 SNHLY and CDR2 FYNNEI. The CDR3 extends over 13 amino acids. For the CDR3, the DNA is TGTGTCAGTGGCAGTCCCTCCTACAATGAGCAGTTCTTC. Amino acids: CVSGSPSYNEQFF.

The table lists this clonotype with a few counts. The chain has TRBV5-1 and TRBJ1-2, with D possibly TRBD1 on 5 matching bases. The CDR3 is made up of 16 amino acids. Germline loops: CDR1 SGHRS, CDR2 YFSETQ. Trimming cost V 0 bases and J 1 base, with 13 bases left between them. The CDR3 loop is CASSLGLTALNYGYTF. CDR3 bases: TGCGCCAGCAGCTTGGGATTGACAGCCCTTAACTATGGCTACACCTTC.

This clonotype has a count of ten or more. The rearrangement uses TRBV6-2 or TRBV6-3 and TRBJ2-7; D remains unclear. CDR3 length: 13 amino acids. V shed 4 bases and J shed 2 bases, with 9 bases lying between them. CDR1 is MNHEY, CDR2 SVGEGT, per germline. In DNA, the CDR3 is TGTGCCAGCAGTTCCAGGATCACCTACGAGCAGTACTTC. Translating gives CASSSRITYEQYF.

This CDR3 reads CSASQRVGTSGNSYNEQFF. The CDR3, as DNA: TGCAGTGCTAGCCAGCGAGTCGGGACTAGCGGTAACTCCTACAATGAGCAGTTCTTC. The J gene is TRBJ2-1, the V gene TRBV20-1; 11 nucleotides align to TRBD2. The V gene end was trimmed by 3 bases and the J gene end by 0 bases; junction bases not matched to a gene: 13. The CDR3 length is 19 residues. From germline, CDR1 is DFQATT and CDR2 SNEGSKA (reference sequence).

This clonotype was counted a few times. This chain connects TRBV29-1 to TRBJ1-2; no reliable D call. Per germline, CDR1 SQVTM and CDR2 ANQGSEA. The CDR3 is made up of 12 amino acids. The germline V and J ends were trimmed by 7 bases and 4 bases, with 13 bases remaining between them. The DNA of the CDR3 is TGCAGCGCCGAAGAGGACCTCTATGGCTACACCTTC. Encoded protein: CSAEEDLYGYTF.

This chain joins TRBV6-5 and TRBJ2-1; the D gene is possibly TRBD2 (6 bases). The length of the CDR3 is 15 residues. Trimming cost V 0 bases and J 2 bases, with 8 bases left between them. The germline V gene has CDR1 MNHEY and CDR2 SVGAGI. The CDR3 coding sequence is TGTGCCAGCAGTTACTCGAAGCGGGCCTACAATGAGCAGTTCTTC. Encoded protein: CASSYSKRAYNEQFF.